The 24 T cell receptor beta chains presented below share a single source sample, sequenced in a study of vaccination effects on CD4 cells after COVID-19. Around day 10 of culture, CD4+ T cells were separated out. TCRdb's table, derived via immunoSEQ multiplex PCR, lists solely in-frame clones and lacks some. The sample lists 32,000 or so clones, roughly 65% occurring once. These receptors' targets are unknown. Sequencing was performed on CD4+ T cells from PBMCs cultured without peptide, taken before COVID-19 vaccination. The receptors derive from a human donor who received a COVID-19 vaccine.

The J gene is TRBJ1-4, the V gene TRBV7-2; TRBD1 matches at 7 bases. V was clipped by 2 bases and J by 5 bases; unmatched bases: 8. CDR3 length: 16 residues. CDR1 is SGHTA and CDR2 is FQGNSA in the germline V gene. Here the CDR3 reads CASSLSPGQLNEKLFF. As DNA, the CDR3 is TGTGCCAGCAGCTTAAGTCCGGGACAGCTCAATGAAAAACTGTTTTTT.

This rearrangement joins TRBV12-3 or TRBV12-4 to TRBJ1-2; D not resolved. The V end was cut by 4 bases, the J end by 7 bases, with 7 bases between. The length of the CDR3 is 11 residues. The CDR3, as DNA: TGTGCCAGCAGTTCTAGGGCTGGCTACACCTTC. It yields the protein CASSSRAGYTF.

CDR3 residues: CASSFDRQGGQPQHF. The CDR3 DNA reads TGTGCCAGCAGCTTTGATAGGCAGGGTGGCCAGCCCCAGCATTTT. This chain links TRBV7-8 with TRBJ1-5; D is possibly TRBD1 (5 bases). Germline V CDR1 and CDR2: SGHVS, FQNEAQ. This CDR3 has 15 residues. Between the trimmed V and J ends, which lost 3 bases and 7 bases, there was a span of 16 bases.

The gene calls are TRBV19 and TRBJ2-5; TRBD1 aligns across 9 bases. There are 15 residues in the CDR3. Unmatched junction bases numbered 9, after V lost 6 bases and J lost 4 bases. Germline CDR1 is LNHDA and CDR2 is SQIVND (reference sequence). In nucleotides, the CDR3 is TGTGCCAGTAGCCCCGGGACAGGGTCTGGAGAGACCCAGTACTTC. It is translated as CASSPGTGSGETQYF.

The chain employs TRBV4-2 and TRBJ2-5; D perhaps matches TRBD2 (5 bases). Trimming removed 1 base from V and 5 bases from J, with 11 bases in between. The CDR3 has 14 amino acids. Per germline, CDR1 LGHNA and CDR2 YNFKEQ. CDR3 residues: CASSQGASRETQYF. The DNA of the CDR3 is TGTGCCAGCAGCCAAGGGGCTAGCAGGGAGACCCAGTACTTC.

The CDR3 DNA is TGCGCCAGCAGGGGGCCAGACACTGAAGCTTTCTTT. Amino acid sequence: CASRGPDTEAFF. The rearrangement uses TRBV10-1 and TRBJ1-1; perhaps TRBD1 as D (5 bases). Trimming cost V 6 bases and J 3 bases, with 8 bases left between them. CDR1 and CDR2 (germline): WNHNN, SYGVQD (reference sequence). The CDR3 is made up of 12 amino acids.

The chain employs TRBV6-5 and TRBJ1-2, with a possible D match to TRBD1 (5 bases). V lost 2 bases to trimming and J lost 0 bases, with 10 bases between them. Germline CDR1 is MNHEY and CDR2 is SVGAGI. The CDR3 runs to 15 residues. The CDR3 is CASSYAPGTNYGYTF. DNA for the CDR3: TGTGCCAGCAGTTACGCCCCAGGGACTAACTATGGCTACACCTTC.

The chain carries TRBV5-1 and TRBJ2-7; perhaps TRBD1 as D (5 bases). Trimming took off 2 bases at V and 3 bases at J, with 9 bases between the two ends. The germline V gene encodes CDR1 SGHRS and CDR2 YFSETQ. This CDR3 spans 13 amino acids. The CDR3 sequence: CASSFLDSYEQYF. CDR3 in DNA: TGCGCCAGCAGCTTCTTAGACAGCTACGAGCAGTACTTC.

The chain links TRBV7-8 to TRBJ2-7; 9 positions match TRBD1. The CDR3 runs to 17 residues. Germline assignment: CDR1 SGHVS and CDR2 FQNEAQ. J lost 3 bases, V lost 3 bases, and 12 bases had no gene match. The CDR3 DNA is TGTGCCAGCAGCTTGTCTACAGGGGGCGTAGGGCGCTACGAGCAGTACTTC. It specifies CASSLSTGGVGRYEQYF.

This clone was observed a few times. This chain connects TRBV5-1 to TRBJ2-2; D is perhaps TRBD1 (5 bases). Germline CDR1 and CDR2: SGHRS and YFSETQ. The CDR3 contains 14 residues. Trimming took off 0 bases at V and 7 bases at J, with 10 bases between the two ends. The chain's CDR3 is CASSLVPGIGELFF. The CDR3 bases are TGCGCCAGCAGCTTGGTGCCAGGGATCGGGGAGCTGTTTTTT.

The V call is TRBV11-2, the J call TRBJ1-1; a possible D gene is TRBD1 (6 bases). This CDR3 is built from 14 residues. The germline V gene encodes CDR1 SGHAT and CDR2 FQNNGV. V was shortened by 0 bases and J by 4 bases, with 9 bases between the two germline ends. In DNA, the CDR3 is TGTGCCAGCAGCTTAGATCAGGGGTTCACTGAAGCTTTCTTT. It specifies CASSLDQGFTEAFF.

The table lists this clone with a few counts. The CDR3 spells CASSQGATNEKLFF. In nucleotides, the CDR3 is TGTGCCAGCAGCCAGGGGGCAACTAATGAAAAACTGTTTTTT. This rearrangement joins TRBV7-6 to TRBJ1-4, with 7 nucleotides matching TRBD1. Germline V gene lookup returns CDR1 SGHVS and CDR2 FNYEAQ. After removal of 5 bases from V and 0 bases from J, the junction contained 0 bases not matched to a gene. This CDR3 has 14 residues. Full variable domain (remainder filled in from reference TRBV7-6 and TRBJ1-4): GAGVSQSPRYKVTKRGQDVALRCDPISGHVSLYWYRQALGQGPEFLTYFNYEAQQDKSGLPNDRFSAERPEGSISTLTIQRTEQRDSAMYRCASSQGATNEKLFFGSGTQLSVL.

The CDR3 sequence: CASSRGQGVEKLFF. Here the CDR3 DNA reads TGTGCCAGCAGCAGGGGACAGGGAGTTGAAAAACTGTTTTTT. The V call is TRBV5-6, the J call TRBJ1-4; TRBD1 matches 9 bases. The V segment lost 4 bases and the J segment 7 bases; nucleotides outside the gene matches: 5. Per the germline V gene, CDR1 is SGHDT and CDR2 is YYEEEE. The CDR3 totals 14 residues. The entire variable domain, with the rest obtained from reference TRBV5-6 and TRBJ1-4, is as follows: DAGVTQSPTHLIKTRGQQVTLRCSPKSGHDTVSWYQQALGQGPQFIFQYYEEEERQRGNFPDRFSGHQFPNYSSELNVNALLLGDSALYLCASSRGQGVEKLFFGSGTQLSVL.

This chain links TRBV19 with TRBJ1-5; the D gene is possibly TRBD1 (6 bases). CDR1 is LNHDA and CDR2 is SQIVND in the germline V gene (reference sequence). Trimming pared 3 bases from V and 4 bases from J, leaving 7 bases between. The CDR3 length is 13 residues. The DNA of the CDR3 is TGTGCCAGTAGTATGGACAGAAATCAGCCCCAGCATTTT. This gives the protein CASSMDRNQPQHF.

The chain uses TRBV5-1 and TRBJ2-5; the match to TRBD1 covers 7 bases. Germline CDR1 is SGHRS and CDR2 is YFSETQ. J lost 3 bases, V lost 0 bases, and 8 bases had no gene match. The CDR3 is 16 residues long. CDR3 in amino acids: CASSLVSGGPKETQYF. CDR3 DNA: TGCGCCAGCAGCTTGGTATCAGGGGGACCCAAAGAGACCCAGTACTTC.

This chain joins TRBV6-5 and TRBJ1-5; tentative D call: TRBD1 (5 bases). The V end lost 5 bases, the J end lost 6 bases, and 14 bases lay between the germline ends. The CDR3 contains 14 residues. Looked up from germline, CDR1 is MNHEY and CDR2 is SVGAGI. The CDR3 DNA follows: TGTGCCAGCAGTCCACCCCGACAGCCTCAGCCCCAGCATTTT. This gives the protein CASSPPRQPQPQHF.

The gene calls are TRBV6-1 and TRBJ2-5, with TRBD2 matching over 10 bases. The germline gives CDR1 MNHNS, CDR2 SASEGT. The CDR3 loop spans 15 amino acids. The trim removed 2 bases at V and 5 bases at J, leaving 5 bases unmatched. CDR3 protein: CASSEYGLAVETQYF. The CDR3 DNA follows: TGTGCCAGCAGTGAATACGGACTAGCGGTGGAGACCCAGTACTTC.

This clone was counted only a few times. The chain is built from TRBV4-1 and TRBJ2-7; unclear D gene. The CDR3 has 17 residues. Trimming left V 4 bases short and J 2 bases short, with 21 bases between. The germline CDR1 and CDR2 sequences are MGHRA and YSYEKL. This chain's CDR3 is CASSLNRRTDATYEQYF. The CDR3 DNA sequence: TGCGCCAGCAGCCTAAACCGTCGGACGGATGCTACCTACGAGCAGTACTTC.

J is TRBJ2-1 and V is TRBV5-1; D might be TRBD1 (5 bases). Germline V gives CDR1 SGHRS, CDR2 YFSETQ. The CDR3 is 12 residues long. Trimming took off 4 bases at V and 9 bases at J, with 11 bases between the two ends. CDR3 bases: TGCGCCAGCAGCGCCCAGGGTAGTGAGCAGTTCTTC. Residues: CASSAQGSEQFF.

In this sample, this clone turned up a few times. The DNA for the CDR3 is TGTGCCAGCTCAGCTCGACAGTACGAGCAGTACTTC. Its protein is CASSARQYEQYF. The rearrangement uses TRBV18 and TRBJ2-7; perhaps TRBD1 as D (5 bases). Germline V gene lookup returns CDR1 KGHSH and CDR2 LQKENI. Trimming left V 5 bases short and J 4 bases short, with 9 bases between. CDR3 length: 12 amino acids.

The chain recombines TRBV6-1 with TRBJ1-2; 7 positions match TRBD1. Germline V gene data show CDR1 as MNHNS and CDR2 as SASEGT. V shed 3 bases and J 2 bases; nucleotides not matched to a gene: 6. This CDR3 spans 15 amino acids. The CDR3 protein is CASSETPGQNYGYTF. The CDR3 DNA reads TGTGCCAGCAGTGAGACACCGGGACAGAACTATGGCTACACCTTC.

This chain links TRBV3-1 (or the pseudogene TRBV3-2) with TRBJ1-1, with D unclear. The germline V gene encodes CDR1 LGHDT and CDR2 YNNKEL (reference sequence). CDR3 length equals 17 residues. V dropped 0 bases and J dropped 0 bases, with 14 bases sitting between them. CDR3 in DNA: TGTGCCAGCAGCCAAGATTTTATAGGGCAGATGAACACTGAAGCTTTCTTT. This encodes CASSQDFIGQMNTEAFF.

The rearrangement uses TRBV7-2 and TRBJ2-7, with a tentative D call TRBD2 (6 bases). V was cut by 2 bases and J by 0 bases, with 11 bases left in between. The CDR3 length is 15 residues. Per germline, CDR1 SGHTA and CDR2 FQGNSA. CDR3 in DNA: TGTGCCAGCAGCTTAAATGTCGGGAGCTCCTACGAGCAGTACTTC. This encodes CASSLNVGSSYEQYF.

This clone appeared once. The chain is built from TRBV3-1 (or the pseudogene TRBV3-2) and TRBJ2-1; 10 bases are a match to TRBD2. The CDR3 runs 15 residues. Germline lookup yields CDR1 LGHDT and CDR2 YNNKEL (reference sequence). Trimming at V came to 1 base and at J to 6 bases, leaving 3 bases not matched to a gene. The CDR3 here is CASSQASGGANEQFF. Here the CDR3 DNA reads TGTGCCAGCAGCCAAGCGAGCGGGGGGGCCAATGAGCAGTTCTTC.